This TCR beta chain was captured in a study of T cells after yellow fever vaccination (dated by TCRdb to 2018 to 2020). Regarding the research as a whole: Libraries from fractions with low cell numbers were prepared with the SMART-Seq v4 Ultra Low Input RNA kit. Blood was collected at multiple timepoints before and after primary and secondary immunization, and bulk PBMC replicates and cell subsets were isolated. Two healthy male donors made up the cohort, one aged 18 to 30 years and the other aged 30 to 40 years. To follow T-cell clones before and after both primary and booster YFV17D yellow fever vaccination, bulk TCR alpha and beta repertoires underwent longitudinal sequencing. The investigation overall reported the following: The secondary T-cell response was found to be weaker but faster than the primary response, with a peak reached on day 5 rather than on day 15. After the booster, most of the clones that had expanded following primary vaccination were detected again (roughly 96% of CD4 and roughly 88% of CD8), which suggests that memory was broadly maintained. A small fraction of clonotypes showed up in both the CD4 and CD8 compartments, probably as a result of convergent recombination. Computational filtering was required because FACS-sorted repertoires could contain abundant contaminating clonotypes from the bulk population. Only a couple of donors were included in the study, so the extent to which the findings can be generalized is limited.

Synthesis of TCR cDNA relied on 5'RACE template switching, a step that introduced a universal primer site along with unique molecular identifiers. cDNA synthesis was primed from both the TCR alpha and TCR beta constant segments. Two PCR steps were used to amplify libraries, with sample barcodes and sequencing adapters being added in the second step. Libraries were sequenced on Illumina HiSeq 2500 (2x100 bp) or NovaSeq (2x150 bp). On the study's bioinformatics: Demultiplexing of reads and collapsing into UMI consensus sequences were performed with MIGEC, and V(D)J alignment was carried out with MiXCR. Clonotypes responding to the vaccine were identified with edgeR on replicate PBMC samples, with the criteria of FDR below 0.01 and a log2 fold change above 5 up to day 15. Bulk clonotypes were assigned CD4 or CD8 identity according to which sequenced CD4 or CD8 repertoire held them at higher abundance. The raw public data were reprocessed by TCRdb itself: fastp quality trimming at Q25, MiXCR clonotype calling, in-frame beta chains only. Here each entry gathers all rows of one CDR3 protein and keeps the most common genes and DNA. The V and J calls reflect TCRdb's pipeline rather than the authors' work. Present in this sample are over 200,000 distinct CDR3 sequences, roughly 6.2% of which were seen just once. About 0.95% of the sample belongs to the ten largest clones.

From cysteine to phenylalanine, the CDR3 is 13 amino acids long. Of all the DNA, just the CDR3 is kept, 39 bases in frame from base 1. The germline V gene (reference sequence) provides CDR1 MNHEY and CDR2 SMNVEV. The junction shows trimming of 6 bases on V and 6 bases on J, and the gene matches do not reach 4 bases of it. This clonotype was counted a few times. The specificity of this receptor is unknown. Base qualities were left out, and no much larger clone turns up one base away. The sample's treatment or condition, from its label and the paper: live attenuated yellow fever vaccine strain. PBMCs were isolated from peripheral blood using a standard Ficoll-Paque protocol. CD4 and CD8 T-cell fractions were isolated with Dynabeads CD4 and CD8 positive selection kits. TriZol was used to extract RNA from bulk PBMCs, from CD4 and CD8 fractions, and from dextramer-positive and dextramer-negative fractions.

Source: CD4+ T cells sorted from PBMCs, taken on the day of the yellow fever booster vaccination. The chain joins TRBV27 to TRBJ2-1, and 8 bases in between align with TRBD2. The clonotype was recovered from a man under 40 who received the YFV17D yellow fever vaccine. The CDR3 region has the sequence CASRPLAGNEQFF. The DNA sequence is TGTGCCAGCAGACCCCTAGCGGGCAATGAGCAGTTCTTC.